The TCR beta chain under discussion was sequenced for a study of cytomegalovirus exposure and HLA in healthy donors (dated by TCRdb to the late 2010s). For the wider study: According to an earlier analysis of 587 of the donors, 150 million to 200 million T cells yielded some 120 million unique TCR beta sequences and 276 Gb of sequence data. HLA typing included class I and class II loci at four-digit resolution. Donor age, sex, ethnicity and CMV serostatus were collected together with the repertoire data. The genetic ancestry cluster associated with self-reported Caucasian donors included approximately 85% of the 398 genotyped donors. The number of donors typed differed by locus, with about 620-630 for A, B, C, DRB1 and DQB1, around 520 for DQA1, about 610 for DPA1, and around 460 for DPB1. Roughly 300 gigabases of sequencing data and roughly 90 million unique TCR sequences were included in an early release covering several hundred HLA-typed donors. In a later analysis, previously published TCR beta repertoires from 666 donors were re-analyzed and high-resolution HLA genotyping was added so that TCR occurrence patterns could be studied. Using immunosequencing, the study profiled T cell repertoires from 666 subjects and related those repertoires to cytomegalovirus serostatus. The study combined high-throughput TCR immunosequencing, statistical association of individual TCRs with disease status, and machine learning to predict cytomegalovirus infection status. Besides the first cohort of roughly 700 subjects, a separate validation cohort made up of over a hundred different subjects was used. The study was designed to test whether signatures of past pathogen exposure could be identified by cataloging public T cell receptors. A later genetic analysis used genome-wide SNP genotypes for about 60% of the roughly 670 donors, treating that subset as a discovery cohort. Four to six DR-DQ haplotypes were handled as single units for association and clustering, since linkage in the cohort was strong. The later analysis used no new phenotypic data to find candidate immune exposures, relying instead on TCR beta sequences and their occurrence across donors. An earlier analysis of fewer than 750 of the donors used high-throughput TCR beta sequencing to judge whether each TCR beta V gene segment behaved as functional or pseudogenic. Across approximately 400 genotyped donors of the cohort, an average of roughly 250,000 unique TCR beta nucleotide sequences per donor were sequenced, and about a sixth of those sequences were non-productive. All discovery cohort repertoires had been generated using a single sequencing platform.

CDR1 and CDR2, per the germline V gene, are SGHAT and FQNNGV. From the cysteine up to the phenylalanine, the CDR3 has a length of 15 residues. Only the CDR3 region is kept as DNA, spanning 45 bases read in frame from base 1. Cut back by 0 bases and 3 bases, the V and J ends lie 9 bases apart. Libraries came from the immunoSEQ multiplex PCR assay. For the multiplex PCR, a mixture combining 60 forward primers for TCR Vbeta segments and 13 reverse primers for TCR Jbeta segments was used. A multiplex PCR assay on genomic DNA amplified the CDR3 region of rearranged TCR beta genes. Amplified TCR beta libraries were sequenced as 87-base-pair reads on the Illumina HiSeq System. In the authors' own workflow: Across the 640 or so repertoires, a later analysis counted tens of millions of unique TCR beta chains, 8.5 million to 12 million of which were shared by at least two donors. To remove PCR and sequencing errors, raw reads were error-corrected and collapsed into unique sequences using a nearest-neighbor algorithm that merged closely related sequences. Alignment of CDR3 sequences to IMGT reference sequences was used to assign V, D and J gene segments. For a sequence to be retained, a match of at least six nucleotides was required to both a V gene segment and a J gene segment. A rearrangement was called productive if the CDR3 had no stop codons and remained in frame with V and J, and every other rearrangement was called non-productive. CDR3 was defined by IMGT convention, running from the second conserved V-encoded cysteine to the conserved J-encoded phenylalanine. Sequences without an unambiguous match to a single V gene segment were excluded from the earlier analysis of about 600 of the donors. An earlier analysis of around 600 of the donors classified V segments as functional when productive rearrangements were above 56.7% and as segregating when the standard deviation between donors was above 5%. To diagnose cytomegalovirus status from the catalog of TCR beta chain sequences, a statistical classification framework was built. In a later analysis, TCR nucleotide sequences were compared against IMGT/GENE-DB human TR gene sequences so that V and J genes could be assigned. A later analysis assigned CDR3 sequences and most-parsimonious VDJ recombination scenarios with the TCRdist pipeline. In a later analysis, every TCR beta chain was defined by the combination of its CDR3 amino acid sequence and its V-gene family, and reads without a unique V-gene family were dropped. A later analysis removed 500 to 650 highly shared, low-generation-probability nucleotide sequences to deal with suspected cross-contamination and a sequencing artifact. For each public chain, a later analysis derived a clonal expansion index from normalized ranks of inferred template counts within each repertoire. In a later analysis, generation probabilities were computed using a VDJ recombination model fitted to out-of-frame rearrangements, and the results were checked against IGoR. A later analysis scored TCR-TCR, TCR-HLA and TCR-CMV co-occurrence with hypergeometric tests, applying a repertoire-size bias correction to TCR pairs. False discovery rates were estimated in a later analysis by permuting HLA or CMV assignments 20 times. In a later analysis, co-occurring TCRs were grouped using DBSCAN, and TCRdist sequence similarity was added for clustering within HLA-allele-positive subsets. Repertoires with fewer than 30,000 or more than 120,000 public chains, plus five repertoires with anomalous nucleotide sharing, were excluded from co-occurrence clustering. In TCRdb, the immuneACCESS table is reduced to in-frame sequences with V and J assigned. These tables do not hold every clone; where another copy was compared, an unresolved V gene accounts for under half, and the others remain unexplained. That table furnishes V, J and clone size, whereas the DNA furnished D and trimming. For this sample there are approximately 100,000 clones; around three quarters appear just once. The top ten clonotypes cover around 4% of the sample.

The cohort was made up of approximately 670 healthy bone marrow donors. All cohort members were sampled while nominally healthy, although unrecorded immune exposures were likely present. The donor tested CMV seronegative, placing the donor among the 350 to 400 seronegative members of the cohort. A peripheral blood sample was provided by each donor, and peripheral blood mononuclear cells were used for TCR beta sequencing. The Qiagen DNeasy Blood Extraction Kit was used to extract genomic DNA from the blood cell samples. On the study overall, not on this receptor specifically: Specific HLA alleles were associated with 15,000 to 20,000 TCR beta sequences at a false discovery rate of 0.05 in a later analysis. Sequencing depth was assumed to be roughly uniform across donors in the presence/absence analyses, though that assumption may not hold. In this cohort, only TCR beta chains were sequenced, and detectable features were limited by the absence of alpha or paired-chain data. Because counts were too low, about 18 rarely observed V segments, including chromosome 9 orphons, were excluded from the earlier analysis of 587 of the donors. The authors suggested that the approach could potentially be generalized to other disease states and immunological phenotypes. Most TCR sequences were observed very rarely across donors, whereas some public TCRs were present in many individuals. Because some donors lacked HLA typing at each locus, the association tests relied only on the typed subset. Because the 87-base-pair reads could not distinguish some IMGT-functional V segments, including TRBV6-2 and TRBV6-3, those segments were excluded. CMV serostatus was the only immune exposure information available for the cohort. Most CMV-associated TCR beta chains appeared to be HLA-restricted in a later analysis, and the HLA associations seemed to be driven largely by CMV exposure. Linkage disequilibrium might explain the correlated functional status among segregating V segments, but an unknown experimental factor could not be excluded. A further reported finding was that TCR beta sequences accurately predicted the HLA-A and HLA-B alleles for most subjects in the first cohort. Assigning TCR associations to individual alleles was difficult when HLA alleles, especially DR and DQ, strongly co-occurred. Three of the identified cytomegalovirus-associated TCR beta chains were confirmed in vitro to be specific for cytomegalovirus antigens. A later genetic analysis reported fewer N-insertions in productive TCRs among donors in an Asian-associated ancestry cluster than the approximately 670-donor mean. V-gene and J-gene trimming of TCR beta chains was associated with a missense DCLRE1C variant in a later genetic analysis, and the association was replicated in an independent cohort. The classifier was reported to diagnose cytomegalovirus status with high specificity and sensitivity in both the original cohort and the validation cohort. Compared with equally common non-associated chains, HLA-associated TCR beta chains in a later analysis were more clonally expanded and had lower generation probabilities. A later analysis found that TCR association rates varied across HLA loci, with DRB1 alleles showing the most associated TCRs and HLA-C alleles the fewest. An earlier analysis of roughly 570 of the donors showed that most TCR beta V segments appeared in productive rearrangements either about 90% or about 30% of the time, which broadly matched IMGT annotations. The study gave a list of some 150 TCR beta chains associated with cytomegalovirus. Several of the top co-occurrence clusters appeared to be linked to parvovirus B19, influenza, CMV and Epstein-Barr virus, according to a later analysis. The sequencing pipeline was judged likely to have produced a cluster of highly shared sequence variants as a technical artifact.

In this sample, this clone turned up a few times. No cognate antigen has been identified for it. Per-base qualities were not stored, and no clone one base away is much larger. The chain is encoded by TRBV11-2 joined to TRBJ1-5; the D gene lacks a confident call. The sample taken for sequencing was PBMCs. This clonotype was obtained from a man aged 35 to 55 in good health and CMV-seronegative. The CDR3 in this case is CASSLDPGFNQPQHF. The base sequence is TGTGCCAGCAGCTTAGATCCGGGGTTCAATCAGCCCCAGCATTTT.